Listed here is a single T cell receptor (beta chain). Its antigen is not identified. This CDR3 has 15 amino acids. V was pared by 3 bases and J by 4 bases, with 8 bases of the junction left unmatched. Germline V gene lookup returns CDR1 MNHNS and CDR2 SASEGT. The PCR used 60 Vbeta and 13 Jbeta primers. Using immunoSEQ multiplex PCR, the repertoire was profiled, and TCRdb retains in-frame clones only, with some absent. The data show 70,000 to 95,000 clones, with more than 70% seen just once and 2.2% held by the top ten. This sample is part of a study of cytomegalovirus exposure and HLA in healthy donors. Study conclusions and caveats: Rarity characterized most TCR sequences, yet some public TCRs appeared in many donors.

The chain combines TRBV6-1 with TRBJ2-7, with 8 nucleotides matching TRBD1. Specimen: PBMCs. This clonotype was sampled from a man aged 35 to 55 in good health and CMV-seronegative. The CDR3 loop is CASSESGQVTYEQYF. The CDR3 nucleotides read TGTGCCAGCAGTGAGTCGGGACAGGTTACGTACGAGCAGTACTTC.